This paragraph covers one T cell receptor (beta chain) sequence. What it binds is not known. The sample is drawn from a study of T cell responses to AZD1222 COVID-19 vaccine. Study-level results: The study found vaccine-associated CD4 TCRs spanning spike, dominant at 160-218 and 743-854.

V gave up 4 bases and J gave up 3 bases, with 25 bases separating them. CDR3 length: 19 amino acids. CDR1 MDHEN and CDR2 SYDVKM come from the germline V gene. Using immunoSEQ multiplex PCR, the repertoire was profiled, and TCRdb retains in-frame clones only, with some absent. Of over 150,000 clones in the sample, roughly 94% were seen once. The specimen comprised peripheral blood, sampled 28 days after the second AZD1222 dose. This chain joins TRBV28 and TRBJ1-5; unclear D gene. This TCR derives from an adult who received the AZD1222 COVID-19 vaccine. Here the CDR3 reads CASSSTPRPPTWANQPQHF. In DNA, the CDR3 is TGTGCCAGCAGTTCTACCCCGAGACCCCCGACATGGGCCAATCAGCCCCAGCATTTT.